Sequencing of this T cell receptor beta chain was carried out in a study of OX40 agonist ivuxolimab in advanced cancers. Regarding the complete study: Ivuxolimab, which targeted the costimulatory receptor OX40 (CD134), was an agonistic, fully human IgG2 monoclonal antibody. Intravenous ivuxolimab was administered to patients every 2 weeks at six dose levels: 0.01, 0.1, 0.3, 1.5, 3 and 10 mg/kg. The paper covers the monotherapy dose-escalation part of the phase I ivuxolimab trial, which included N = 52 patients. Partial responses occurred in three dose-escalation patients: two with cutaneous melanoma and one with hepatocellular carcinoma. In the dose-escalation cohort, 82.7% of patients were male, and the mean age was around 60 years, with a range of about 23 to 90. The point of sequencing TCRbeta in the periphery was to test whether ivuxolimab changed TCR sequence diversity and drove clonal T-cell expansion. Prior anti-PD-1, anti-PD-L1 or anti-CTLA-4 therapy was permitted, and less than 45% of dose-escalation patients had received checkpoint inhibitors. Of the approximately 50 dose-escalation patients, hepatocellular carcinoma was present in about 19, melanoma in approximately 15, renal cell carcinoma in 9 and head and neck cancer in 9. Overall study results and their limits: After ivuxolimab, CD8+ T cells had more expanded clones than CD4+ T cells on average. At doses of 0.1 to 3.0 mg/kg, clonal expansion of both CD4+ and CD8+ blood T cells was observed from baseline to week 6. Low levels of normalized T-cell clonal expansion were also seen in some nonresponding patients. The antigen specificity of the clonally expanded peripheral T cells was not determined. Partial responders in the 0.1-3.0 mg/kg groups had among the lowest normalized peripheral clonal expansion, especially among CD8+ T cells.

The trial excluded patients who had a history of autoimmune disease or who were on systemic immunosuppression. Peripheral blood for TCR sequencing was drawn from every dose cohort at baseline, at cycle 4 day 1 and at cycle 7 day 1. The samples were taken from a phase I, first-in-human, multicenter, open-label dose-escalation trial of ivuxolimab. Adults with locally advanced or metastatic melanoma, renal cell, hepatocellular, or head and neck squamous cell carcinoma were enrolled in the trial. Before TCR sequencing, CD4+ T cells and CD8+ T cells were sorted from peripheral blood as separate populations. From the cysteine through the phenylalanine, the CDR3 covers 16 amino acids. The read is trimmed to its CDR3 DNA, 48 bases read in frame from base 1. The germline V gene (reference sequence) gives CDR1 as MNHEY and CDR2 as SMNVEV. Trimming removed 5 bases from V and 9 bases from J, leaving 20 bases between the germline ends.

Genomic DNA was isolated from the sorted cells so that the TCRbeta CDR3 region could be sequenced. The immunoSEQ Assay was used for sequencing of TCRbeta CDR3 regions. The source is immuneACCESS, and TCRdb retained only in-frame sequences with V and J called. Part of the clones is not carried over; for the studies checked, unresolved V genes explain less than half of this, and the remainder is unexplained. Here the sample has under 20,000 clones; around four fifths occur a single time. The leading ten clones occupy about 33% of the sample. This clone was counted a single time. What antigen it recognizes has not been identified. No clone much larger than this one lies a single base away; base qualities are absent.

The chain links TRBV27 with TRBJ1-6; the D gene is possibly TRBD1, with 6 bases matching. The receptor comes from an adult with an advanced solid tumor such as melanoma, head and neck, liver or kidney cancer. Sample: CD4+ or CD8+ T cells sorted from blood, taken in a trial of the OX40 agonist ivuxolimab. The CDR3 in this case is CASSPLVPTRGSPLHF. The DNA is TGTGCCAGCAGTCCCCTGGTCCCGACCAGGGGTTCACCCCTCCACTTT.